This T cell receptor (beta chain) was captured in a study of blood T cell repertoires in COVID-19. CDR1 is SGHAT and CDR2 is FQNNGV in the germline V gene. The germline V and J ends were trimmed by 6 bases and 0 bases, with 6 bases remaining between them. CDR3 length: 13 amino acids. The cohort comprised adults aged roughly 18 to 90 years residing in around 25 US areas. Donors of Cohort 3 who recovered were those that had two negative PCRs, clearance, or symptom resolution. Produced via immunoSEQ multiplex PCR; TCRdb's table is partial and in-frame only. The sample holds about 390,000 clones; about 86% are singletons and the top ten take roughly 9.4%.

This TCR was sampled from a woman in her forties or fifties who had recovered from COVID-19. Input material: PBMCs or T cells enriched from blood (not recorded which). The gene calls are TRBV11-2 and TRBJ2-4; D is unclear. CDR3 sequence (DNA): TGTGCCAGCAGGCCAGTAGCCAAAAACATTCAGTACTTC. This sequence encodes CASRPVAKNIQYF.